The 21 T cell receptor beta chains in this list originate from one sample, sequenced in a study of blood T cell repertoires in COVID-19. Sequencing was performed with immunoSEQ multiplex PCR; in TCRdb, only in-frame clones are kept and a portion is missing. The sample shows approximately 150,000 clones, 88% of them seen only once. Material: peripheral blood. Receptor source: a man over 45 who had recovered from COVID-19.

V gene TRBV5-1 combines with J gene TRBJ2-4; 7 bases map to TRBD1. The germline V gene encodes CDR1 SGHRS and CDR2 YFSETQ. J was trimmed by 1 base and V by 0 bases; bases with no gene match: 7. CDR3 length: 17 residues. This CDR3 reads CASSLVGGIKAKNIQYF. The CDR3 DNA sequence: TGCGCCAGCAGCTTGGTAGGGGGCATAAAGGCCAAAAACATTCAGTACTTC.

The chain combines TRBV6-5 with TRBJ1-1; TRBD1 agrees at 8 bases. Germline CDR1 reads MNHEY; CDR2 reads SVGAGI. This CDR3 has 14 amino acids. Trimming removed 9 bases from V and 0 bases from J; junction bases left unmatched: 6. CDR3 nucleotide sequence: TGTGCCAGTCGGGACAGGACCTTGAACACTGAAGCTTTCTTT. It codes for CASRDRTLNTEAFF.

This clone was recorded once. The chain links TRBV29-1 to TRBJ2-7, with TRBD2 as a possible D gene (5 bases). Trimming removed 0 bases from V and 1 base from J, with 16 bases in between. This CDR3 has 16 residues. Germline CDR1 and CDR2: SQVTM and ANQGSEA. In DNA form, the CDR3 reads TGCAGCGTTGAAGATCGGGGAAGCGGCCTTTCCTACGAGCAGTACTTC. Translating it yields CSVEDRGSGLSYEQYF.

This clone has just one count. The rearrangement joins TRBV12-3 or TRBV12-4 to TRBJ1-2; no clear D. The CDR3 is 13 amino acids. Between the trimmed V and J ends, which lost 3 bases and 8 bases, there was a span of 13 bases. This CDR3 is CASSFWTGGGYTF. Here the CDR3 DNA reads TGTGCCAGCAGTTTCTGGACGGGCGGGGGCTACACCTTC.

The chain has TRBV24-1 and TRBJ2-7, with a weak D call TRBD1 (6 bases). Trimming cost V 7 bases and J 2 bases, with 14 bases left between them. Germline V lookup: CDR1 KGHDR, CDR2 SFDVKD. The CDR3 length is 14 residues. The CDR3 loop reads CATSVDRPPYEQYF. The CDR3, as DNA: TGTGCCACCAGCGTAGACAGGCCCCCCTACGAGCAGTACTTC.

Here the CDR3 reads CASSYGQGIYGYTF. CDR3 DNA: TGTGCCAGCAGCTACGGACAGGGGATCTATGGCTACACCTTC. The chain has TRBV7-2 and TRBJ1-2; 9 bases line up with TRBD1. This CDR3 spans 14 amino acids. Germline trimming cut 4 bases from V and 4 bases from J; bases unmatched to any gene: 4. The germline gives CDR1 SGHTA, CDR2 FQGNSA.

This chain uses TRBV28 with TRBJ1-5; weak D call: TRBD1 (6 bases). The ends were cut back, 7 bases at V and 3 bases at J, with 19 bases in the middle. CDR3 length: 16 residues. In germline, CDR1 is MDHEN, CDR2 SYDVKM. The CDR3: CASTKRGGVTNQPQHF. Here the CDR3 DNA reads TGTGCCAGCACCAAAAGGGGGGGGGTCACCAATCAGCCCCAGCATTTT.

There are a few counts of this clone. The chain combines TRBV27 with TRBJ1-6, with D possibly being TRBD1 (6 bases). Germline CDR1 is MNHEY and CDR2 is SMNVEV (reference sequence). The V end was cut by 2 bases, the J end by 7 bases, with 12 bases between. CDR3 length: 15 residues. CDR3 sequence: CASSLEAQGNSPLHF. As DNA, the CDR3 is TGTGCCAGCAGTTTAGAAGCACAGGGAAATTCACCCCTCCACTTT.

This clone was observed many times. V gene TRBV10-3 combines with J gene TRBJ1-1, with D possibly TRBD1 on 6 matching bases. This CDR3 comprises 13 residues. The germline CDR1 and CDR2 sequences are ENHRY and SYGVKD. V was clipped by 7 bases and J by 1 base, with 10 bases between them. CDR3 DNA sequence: TGTGCCATCAAGGGGGTGTGGAACACTGAAGCTTTCTTT. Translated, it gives CAIKGVWNTEAFF.

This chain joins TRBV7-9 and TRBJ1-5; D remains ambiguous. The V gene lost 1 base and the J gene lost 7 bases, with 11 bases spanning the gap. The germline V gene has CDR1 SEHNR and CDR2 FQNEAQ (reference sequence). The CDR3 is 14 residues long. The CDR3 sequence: CASSLDRGEQPQHF. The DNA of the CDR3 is TGTGCCAGCAGCTTAGACCGAGGCGAACAGCCCCAGCATTTT.

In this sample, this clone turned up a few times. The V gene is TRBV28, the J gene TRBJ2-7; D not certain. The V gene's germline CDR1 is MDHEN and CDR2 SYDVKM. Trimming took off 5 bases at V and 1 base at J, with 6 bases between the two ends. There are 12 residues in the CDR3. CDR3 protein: CASSITSYEQYF. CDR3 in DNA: TGTGCCAGCAGTATAACATCCTACGAGCAGTACTTC. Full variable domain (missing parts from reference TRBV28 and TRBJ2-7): DVKVTQSSRYLVKRTGEKVFLECVQDMDHENMFWYRQDPGLGLRLIYFSYDVKMKEKGDIPEGYSVSREKKERFSLILESASTNQTSMYLCASSITSYEQYFGPGTRLTVT.

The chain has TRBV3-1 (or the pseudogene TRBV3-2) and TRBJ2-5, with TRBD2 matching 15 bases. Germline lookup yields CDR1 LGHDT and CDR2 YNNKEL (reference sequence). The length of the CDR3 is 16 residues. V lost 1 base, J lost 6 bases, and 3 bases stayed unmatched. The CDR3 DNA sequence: TGTGCCAGCAGCCAAGGGACTAGCGGGGGGGCTAAGACCCAGTACTTC. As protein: CASSQGTSGGAKTQYF.

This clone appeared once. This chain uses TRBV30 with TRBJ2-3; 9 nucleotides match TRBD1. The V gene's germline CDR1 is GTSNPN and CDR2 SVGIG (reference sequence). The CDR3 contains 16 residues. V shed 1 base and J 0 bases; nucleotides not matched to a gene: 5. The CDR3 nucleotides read TGTGCCTGGAGTGCACAGGGGGCGTTGAGCACAGATACGCAGTATTTT. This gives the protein CAWSAQGALSTDTQYF.

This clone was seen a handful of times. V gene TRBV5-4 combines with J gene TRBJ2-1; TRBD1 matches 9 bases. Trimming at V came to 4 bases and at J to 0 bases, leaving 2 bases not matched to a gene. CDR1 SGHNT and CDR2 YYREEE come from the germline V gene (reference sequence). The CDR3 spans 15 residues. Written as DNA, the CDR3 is TGTGCCAGCAGCCCGACAGGGGGCTCCTACAATGAGCAGTTCTTC. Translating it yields CASSPTGGSYNEQFF.

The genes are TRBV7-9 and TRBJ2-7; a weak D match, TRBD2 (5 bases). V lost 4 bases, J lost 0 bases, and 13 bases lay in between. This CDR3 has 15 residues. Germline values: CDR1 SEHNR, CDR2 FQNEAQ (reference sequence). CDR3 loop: CASSYPLGSSYEQYF. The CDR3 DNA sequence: TGTGCCAGCAGCTACCCATTAGGGAGCTCCTACGAGCAGTACTTC.

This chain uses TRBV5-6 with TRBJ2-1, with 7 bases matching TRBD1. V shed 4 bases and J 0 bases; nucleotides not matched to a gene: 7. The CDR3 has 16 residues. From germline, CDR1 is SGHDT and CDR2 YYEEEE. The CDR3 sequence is CASSPDSGGSYNEQFF. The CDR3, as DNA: TGTGCCAGCAGCCCTGACTCAGGGGGCTCCTACAATGAGCAGTTCTTC.

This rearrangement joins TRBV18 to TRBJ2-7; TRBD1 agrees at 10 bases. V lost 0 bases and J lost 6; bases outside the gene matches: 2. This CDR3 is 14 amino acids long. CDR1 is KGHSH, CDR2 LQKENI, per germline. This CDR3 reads CASSPPDRGFEQYF. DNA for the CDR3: TGTGCCAGCTCACCACCGGACAGGGGGTTCGAGCAGTACTTC. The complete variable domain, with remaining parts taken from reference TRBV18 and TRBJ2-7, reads NAGVMQNPRHLVRRRGQEARLRCSPMKGHSHVYWYRQLPEEGLKFMVYLQKENIIDESGMPKERFSAEFPKEGPSILRIQQVVRGDSAAYFCASSPPDRGFEQYFGPGTRLTVT.

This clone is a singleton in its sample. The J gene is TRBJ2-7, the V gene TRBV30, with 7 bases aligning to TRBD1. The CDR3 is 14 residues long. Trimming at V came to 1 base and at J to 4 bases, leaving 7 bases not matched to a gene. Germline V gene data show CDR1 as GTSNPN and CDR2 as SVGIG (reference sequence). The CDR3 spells CAWSGDSSVYEQYF. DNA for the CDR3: TGTGCCTGGAGTGGGGACAGTAGCGTATACGAGCAGTACTTC.

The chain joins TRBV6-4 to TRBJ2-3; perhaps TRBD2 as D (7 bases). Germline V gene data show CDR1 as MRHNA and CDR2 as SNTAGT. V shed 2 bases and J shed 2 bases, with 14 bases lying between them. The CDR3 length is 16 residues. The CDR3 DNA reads TGTGCCAGCAGTGACAGGGCGGGGGCCGCCACAGATACGCAGTATTTT. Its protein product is CASSDRAGAATDTQYF.

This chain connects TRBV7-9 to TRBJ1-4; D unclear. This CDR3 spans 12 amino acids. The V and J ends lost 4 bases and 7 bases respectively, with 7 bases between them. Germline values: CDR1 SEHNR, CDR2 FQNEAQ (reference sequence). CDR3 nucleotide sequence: TGTGCCAGCAGCTCGCTCGGTGAAAAACTGTTTTTT. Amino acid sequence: CASSSLGEKLFF.

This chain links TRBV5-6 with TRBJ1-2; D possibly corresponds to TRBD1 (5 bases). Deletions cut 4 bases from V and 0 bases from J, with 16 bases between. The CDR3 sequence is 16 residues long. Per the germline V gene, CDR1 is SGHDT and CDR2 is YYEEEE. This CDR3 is CASSPPFDRANYGYTF. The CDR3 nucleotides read TGTGCCAGCAGCCCCCCGTTCGACAGAGCTAACTATGGCTACACCTTC.